This T cell receptor (beta chain) was identified in a study of human T cells and chemical hapten exposure. This CDR3 has 12 amino acids. The germline gives CDR1 MNHEY, CDR2 SVGAGI. Trimming cost V 8 bases and J 9 bases; bases outside gene matches: 5. Time point denoted: pre-sensitization, week 0. As to treatment: therapeutic diphenylcyclopropenone sensitization with weekly scalp DPC. TCRdb re-derived calls from the RACE reads in MiXCR, one entry per CDR3 protein. Of 250,000 to 300,000 distinct CDR3 sequences in the sample, approximately 8% are singletons; the top ten hold more than 0.95%. This TCR was sampled from a man aged 18 to 30 with alopecia areata. Some clones in this sample may be carry-over from other donors' samples. This chain connects TRBV6-5 to TRBJ2-1; 9 positions agree with TRBD1. Sequenced material: whole blood, taken in connection with sensitization to the hapten diphenylcyclopropenone (DPC). In DNA, the CDR3 is TGTGCCAGCTCCGGGACAGGGTCTGAGCAGTTCTTC. Translated, it gives CASSGTGSEQFF.